Each of the 17 T cell receptor beta chains below was sequenced from the same sample in a study of CD8 T cells in Susac syndrome. Random hexamers primed reverse transcription of about 0.5 to 1 ug RNA. TCRdb independently ran MiXCR on the immunoSEQ multiplex PCR reads; one entry per CDR3 protein. The sample comprises hundreds of thousands of distinct CDR3 sequences, about 85% of which are singletons, and about 0.11% rests with the top ten. The sample comprised CD8+ T cells from PBMCs. All receptors come from a human donor with multiple sclerosis.

The chain has TRBV7-9 and TRBJ1-5, with TRBD1 as a possible D gene (6 bases). The CDR3 runs 16 residues. Germline values: CDR1 SEHNR, CDR2 FQNEAQ (reference sequence). V was clipped by 4 bases and J by 2 bases, with 15 bases between them. The CDR3 DNA sequence: TGTGCCAGCAGCTCCGGGGGCCAAGTCGGCAATCAGCCCCAGCATTTT. It translates to CASSSGGQVGNQPQHF.

This clonotype appeared a few times. V usage is TRBV6-1 and J usage is TRBJ2-1; possibly TRBD1 for D (5 bases). Germline-derived CDR1 and CDR2 are MNHNS and SASEGT. The length of the CDR3 is 15 residues. V dropped 6 bases and J dropped 7 bases, with 19 bases sitting between them. The CDR3 loop reads CASSQHQGIHNEQFF. CDR3 bases: TGTGCCAGCAGCCAACACCAGGGTATACATAATGAGCAGTTCTTC.

The chain employs TRBV11-2 and TRBJ2-7; tentatively, D is TRBD1 or TRBD2 (6 bases each). CDR1 SGHAT and CDR2 FQNNGV come from the germline V gene. V shed 3 bases and J shed 4 bases, with 13 bases lying between them. This CDR3 is 14 amino acids long. The CDR3 region has the DNA TGTGCCAGCAGCTTCCAGGGGCGGGGATACGAGCAGTACTTC. Translating gives CASSFQGRGYEQYF.

This clonotype has a single count. This chain connects TRBV19 to TRBJ1-1; TRBD1 might be the D (5 bases). This CDR3 spans 16 amino acids. Trimming left V 4 bases short and J 0 bases short, with 15 bases between. Germline-derived CDR1 and CDR2 are LNHDA and SQIVND (reference sequence). This CDR3 is CASSSLDGALNTEAFF. The CDR3 DNA follows: TGTGCCAGTAGTAGCTTGGATGGGGCGTTGAACACTGAAGCTTTCTTT.

The chain couples TRBV27 to TRBJ1-5; a possible D gene is TRBD1 (5 bases). V gave up 4 bases and J gave up 3 bases, with 10 bases separating them. The CDR3 is made up of 14 amino acids. CDR1 MNHEY and CDR2 SMNVEV come from the germline V gene (reference sequence). This CDR3 is CASSSDGTNQPQHF. The CDR3 bases are TGTGCCAGCAGTTCTGACGGGACCAATCAGCCCCAGCATTTT.

The V gene is TRBV6-5, the J gene TRBJ2-7, with D unclear. The CDR3 covers 15 residues. Trimming took 2 bases from V and 0 from J, leaving 11 bases between them. Germline V lookup: CDR1 MNHEY, CDR2 SVGAGI. The CDR3 nucleotides are TGTGCCAGCAGTTACGGTCTGGGGATCTCCTACGAGCAGTACTTC. It is translated as CASSYGLGISYEQYF.

The V gene is TRBV10-3, the J gene TRBJ1-2; D not resolved. V gave up 6 bases and J gave up 6 bases, with 11 bases separating them. The CDR3 spans 12 residues. Germline V gene lookup returns CDR1 ENHRY and CDR2 SYGVKD. The CDR3 nucleotides read TGTGCCATCAGGACAAGGGAGGATGGCTACACCTTC. It specifies CAIRTREDGYTF.

The chain combines TRBV27 with TRBJ2-7; 10 bases are shared with TRBD2. The CDR3 runs 16 residues. The V gene end was trimmed by 5 bases and the J gene end by 5 bases; junction bases not matched to a gene: 12. Germline V gives CDR1 MNHEY, CDR2 SMNVEV (reference sequence). As DNA, the CDR3 is TGTGCCAGCAGTCCTGTCCCAGCGGGAGGGCCAAACGAGCAGTACTTC. Translating gives CASSPVPAGGPNEQYF.

The CDR3: CASSWTVFGEKLFF. For the CDR3, the DNA is TGTGCCAGCAGCTGGACAGTTTTTGGTGAAAAACTGTTTTTT. The rearrangement joins TRBV6-2 or TRBV6-3 to TRBJ1-4, with D possibly TRBD1 on 6 matching bases. The germline gives CDR1 MNHEY, CDR2 SVGEGT. This CDR3 has 14 amino acids. With 6 bases removed from V and 7 bases from J, the gap between germline ends came to 15 bases.

This clonotype was observed a handful of times. The CDR3 here is CASSITDTQYF. In nucleotides, the CDR3 is TGTGCCAGCAGTATCACAGATACGCAGTATTTT. The chain employs TRBV5-6 and TRBJ2-3; D uncertain. The CDR3 covers 11 residues. V was trimmed by 5 bases and J by 2 bases, leaving 3 bases between them. Germline CDR1 SGHDT, CDR2 YYEEEE.

This chain uses TRBV25-1 with TRBJ2-3, with 7 bases aligning to TRBD2. V lost 3 bases to trimming and J lost 3 bases; unmatched junction nucleotides: 6. The germline V gene has CDR1 MGHDK and CDR2 SYGVNS. This CDR3 has 15 amino acids. The CDR3 here is CASSDWAGATDTQYF. CDR3 bases: TGTGCCAGCAGTGATTGGGCGGGAGCAACAGATACGCAGTATTTT.

This clonotype turned up a few times. The chain employs TRBV24-1 and TRBJ2-7, with D hard to call. CDR1 and CDR2 (germline): KGHDR, SFDVKD. Trimming took 7 bases from V and 6 from J, leaving 12 bases between them. This CDR3 is built from 12 residues. CDR3 DNA sequence: TGTGCCACCAGGTCCAGGAATGGCGAGCAGTACTTC. This codes for CATRSRNGEQYF.

As concerns this clonotype: No DNA is shown, since the ends of the CDR3 on it are uncertain; the CDR3 is the one TCRdb lists. The chain couples TRBV12-3 or TRBV12-4 to TRBJ2-1; TRBD1 reflects the table's D call only, with no check against the DNA. The CDR3 is made up of 13 amino acids, end residues included. This CDR3 is CAGSKAVGQGAFF.

The chain recombines TRBV3-1 with TRBJ2-5; D might be TRBD2 (6 bases). The CDR3 covers 16 residues. The V end lost 1 base, the J end lost 2 bases, and 14 bases lay between the germline ends. Germline lookup yields CDR1 LGHDT and CDR2 YNNKEL (reference sequence). CDR3 residues: CASSQGPIAAQETQYF. In DNA form, the CDR3 reads TGTGCCAGCAGCCAAGGTCCCATAGCGGCACAAGAGACCCAGTACTTC.

The chain is built from TRBV28 and TRBJ2-1; D gene uncertain. V lost 8 bases and J 3 bases, leaving 11 bases between the germline ends. CDR3 length equals 13 residues. Germline CDR1 and CDR2: MDHEN and SYDVKM. The CDR3 sequence: CASFFSDYNEQFF. CDR3 DNA: TGTGCCAGCTTTTTTTCGGACTACAATGAGCAGTTCTTC.

This clonotype was counted a single time. The chain recombines TRBV19 with TRBJ2-3; the match to TRBD2 covers 12 bases. The CDR3 length is 19 residues. V gave up 0 bases and J gave up 5 bases; unmatched junction bases: 12. Germline lookup yields CDR1 LNHDA and CDR2 SQIVND (reference sequence). CDR3 bases: TGTGCCAGTAGTATAGATCATTCACGACTAGCGGGAGAGGTAGATACGCAGTATTTT. It is translated as CASSIDHSRLAGEVDTQYF.

The chain joins TRBV10-1 to TRBJ1-5; the D gene is possibly TRBD1 (5 bases). The CDR3 is 16 amino acids. V was clipped by 4 bases and J by 2 bases, with 15 bases between them. Germline-derived CDR1 and CDR2 are WNHNN and SYGVQD (reference sequence). CDR3 loop: CASSVIVRGGNQPQHF. CDR3 in DNA: TGCGCCAGCAGTGTGATCGTAAGGGGCGGCAATCAGCCCCAGCATTTT.